A single sample gave rise to the 28 T cell receptor beta chains below, sequenced in a study of blood T cell repertoires in COVID-19. Profiling relied on immunoSEQ multiplex PCR, and the TCRdb table lists in-frame clones only, not all of them. Here the sample spans approximately 340,000 clones, about nine tenths being singletons. The sample taken for sequencing was PBMCs or T cells enriched from blood (not recorded which). The receptors here all came from a woman in her thirties or forties who had been exposed to COVID-19.

V usage is TRBV19 and J usage is TRBJ1-5; D unresolved. Deletions cut 5 bases from V and 4 bases from J, with 15 bases between. The V gene's germline CDR1 is LNHDA and CDR2 SQIVND (reference sequence). This CDR3 has 15 residues. This CDR3 reads CASSPRKPENQPQHF. CDR3 nucleotides: TGTGCCAGTAGTCCTAGAAAGCCGGAAAATCAGCCCCAGCATTTT.

The chain combines TRBV6-5 with TRBJ1-1, with a possible D match to TRBD1 (5 bases). This CDR3 contains 14 residues. V lost 6 bases and J lost 3, with 14 bases in between. Germline V gene sequence: CDR1 MNHEY, CDR2 SVGAGI. DNA of the CDR3: TGTGCCAGCAGCCTAAGAAGGGGCGACACTGAAGCTTTCTTT. Amino acid sequence: CASSLRRGDTEAFF.

Of note for this clone: Compared with germline, one end of the junction differs, possibly owing to a read error. J is TRBJ2-3 and V is TRBV7-7; 10 nucleotides line up with TRBD2. CDR3 length: 16 amino acids. The germline gives CDR1 SSHAT, CDR2 FNYEAQ (reference sequence). The CDR3 sequence is CASSPERGGPTDTQYF. The CDR3 DNA follows: TGTGCTAGCAGCCCCGAGCGGGGGGGACCGACAGATACGCAGTATTTT. Looking up the rest from reference TRBV7-7 and TRBJ2-3 gives the full variable domain: GAGVSQSPRYKVTKRGQDVTLRCDPISSHATLYWYQQALGQGPEFLTYFNYEAQPDKSGLPSDRFSAERPEGSISTLTIQRTEQRDSAMYRCASSPERGGPTDTQYFGPGTRLTVL.

This clone has only one observation. The junction departs from the called germline gene at one end, perhaps through a read error. The V call is TRBV24-1, the J call TRBJ2-1; TRBD1 matches 7 bases. There are 15 residues in the CDR3. Germline CDR1 and CDR2: KGHDR and SFDVKD. In DNA, the CDR3 is TGTGCCGCCAGGGATAGACAGGGAGCCTACAATGAGCAGTTCTTC. Protein product: CAARDRQGAYNEQFF.

This rearrangement joins TRBV30 to TRBJ1-1, with D possibly being TRBD1 (6 bases). Trimming left V 4 bases short and J 0 bases short, with 18 bases between. The CDR3 sequence is 16 residues long. The germline CDR1 and CDR2 sequences are GTSNPN and SVGIG (reference sequence). This CDR3 reads CAWMGGAVIMNTEAFF. The CDR3 DNA is TGTGCCTGGATGGGGGGGGCCGTCATAATGAACACTGAAGCTTTCTTT. Based on the CDR3 plus reference TRBV30 and TRBJ1-1, the full variable domain is SQTIHQWPATLVQPVGSPLSLECTVEGTSNPNLYWYRQAAGRGLQLLFYSVGIGQISSEVPQNLSASRPQDRQFILSSKKLLLSDSGFYLCAWMGGAVIMNTEAFFGQGTRLTVV.

The chain uses TRBV6-2 or TRBV6-3 and TRBJ2-7; 8 nucleotides align to TRBD2. The V segment lost 1 base and the J segment 3 bases; nucleotides outside the gene matches: 8. Germline CDR1 is MNHEY and CDR2 is SVGEGT. The CDR3 contains 16 residues. The CDR3 DNA is TGTGCCAGCAGTTACTTTCAAGCGGGAGTTAGCTACGAGCAGTACTTC. This encodes CASSYFQAGVSYEQYF.

The chain couples TRBV12-3 or TRBV12-4 to TRBJ1-4; D unresolved. The CDR3 loop spans 12 amino acids. V was cut by 6 bases and J by 10 bases, with 12 bases left in between. The CDR3, as DNA: TGTGCCAGCAGAGTTCGCGGAGGAAAACTGTTTTTT. Translated, it gives CASRVRGGKLFF.

The rearrangement joins TRBV12-3 or TRBV12-4 to TRBJ1-2; D is ambiguous. The CDR3 is 13 amino acids. V lost 1 base and J 3 bases, leaving 6 bases between the germline ends. The CDR3 loop is CASSLGPDYGYTF. The CDR3 bases are TGTGCCAGCAGTTTAGGGCCAGACTATGGCTACACCTTC.

V gene TRBV11-2 combines with J gene TRBJ1-2; D uncertain. CDR1 is SGHAT and CDR2 is FQNNGV in the germline V gene. The CDR3 runs 15 residues. V dropped 0 bases and J dropped 5 bases, with 13 bases sitting between them. In DNA, the CDR3 is TGTGCCAGCAGCTTAGATGTGACACGAGTTTATGGCTACACCTTC. This encodes CASSLDVTRVYGYTF.

J is TRBJ1-3 and V is TRBV15, with D perhaps TRBD1 (5 bases). Germline V CDR1 and CDR2: LNHNV, YYDKDF (reference sequence). The CDR3 covers 15 residues. The ends were cut back, 0 bases at V and 5 bases at J, with 11 bases in the middle. Written as DNA, the CDR3 is TGTGCCACCAGCAGAGATGGGTCAGGGAGAAACACCATATATTTT. The encoded protein is CATSRDGSGRNTIYF. The full variable domain, with the rest looked up from reference TRBV15 and TRBJ1-3, is DAMVIQNPRYQVTQFGKPVTLSCSQTLNHNVMYWYQQKSSQAPKLLFHYYDKDFNNEADTPDNFQSRRPNTSFCFLDIRSPGLGDTAMYLCATSRDGSGRNTIYFGEGSWLTVV.

The chain joins TRBV19 to TRBJ1-5, with TRBD1 identical over 7 bases. Per the germline V gene, CDR1 is LNHDA and CDR2 is SQIVND (reference sequence). The CDR3 extends over 12 amino acids. The J segment lost 7 bases and the V segment lost 5 bases, leaving 2 bases of the junction unmatched. CDR3 bases: TGTGCCAGTAGTTACAGGGGACAGCCCCAGCATTTT. The encoded protein is CASSYRGQPQHF.

The chain carries TRBV7-9 and TRBJ1-2; D gene uncertain. Germline CDR1 SEHNR, CDR2 FQNEAQ (reference sequence). Trimming cost V 5 bases and J 3 bases, with 10 bases left between them. This CDR3 is built from 13 residues. This chain's CDR3 is CASSTRGHYGYTF. The CDR3 DNA reads as TGTGCCAGCAGCACCCGAGGGCACTATGGCTACACCTTC.

In regard to this clone: The sample holds other DNA sequences that translate to the same CDR3. This chain connects TRBV11-1 to TRBJ1-1; D not resolved. There are 13 residues in the CDR3. V shed 5 bases and J shed 1 base, with 8 bases lying between them. Germline V CDR1 and CDR2: SGHAT, FQDESV (reference sequence). As DNA, the CDR3 is TGTGCCAGCAGCCGCACAGAGAACACTGAAGCTTTCTTT. Encoded protein: CASSRTENTEAFF.

This clone was detected once. J is TRBJ2-7 and V is TRBV30; 12 bases agree with TRBD2. In germline, CDR1 is GTSNPN, CDR2 SVGIG (reference sequence). The V and J ends lost 5 bases and 0 bases, in that order; junction bases with no gene match: 11. The CDR3 extends over 17 amino acids. CDR3 DNA sequence: TGTGCCTGGGGATTGGCTAGCGGGAGGGTAGCCTCCTACGAGCAGTACTTC. As protein: CAWGLASGRVASYEQYF. The complete variable domain, with remaining parts taken from reference TRBV30 and TRBJ2-7, reads SQTIHQWPATLVQPVGSPLSLECTVEGTSNPNLYWYRQAAGRGLQLLFYSVGIGQISSEVPQNLSASRPQDRQFILSSKKLLLSDSGFYLCAWGLASGRVASYEQYFGPGTRLTVT.

This sequence joins TRBV19 and TRBJ1-5; weak D call: TRBD1 (6 bases). CDR1 is LNHDA and CDR2 is SQIVND in the germline V gene (reference sequence). The CDR3 runs 15 residues. Trimming removed 7 bases at V and 2 bases at J, with 15 bases between. The CDR3 region is CASKEQGIGNQPQHF. The CDR3, as DNA: TGTGCCAGTAAGGAACAGGGCATTGGCAATCAGCCCCAGCATTTT.

This clone was seen repeatedly, ten times or more. This rearrangement joins TRBV5-1 to TRBJ2-7; maybe TRBD2 (7 bases). This CDR3 spans 15 amino acids. Germline V gene data show CDR1 as SGHRS and CDR2 as YFSETQ. Trimming cost V 4 bases and J 7 bases, with 21 bases left between them. In nucleotides, the CDR3 is TGCGCCAGCAGCCTGGGGGGGTTACAGGGCTGGGAGCAGTACTTC. Amino acids: CASSLGGLQGWEQYF.

The gene calls are TRBV7-8 and TRBJ2-1; tentatively, D is TRBD1 (5 bases). The ends were cut back, 0 bases at V and 9 bases at J, with 15 bases in the middle. CDR3 length: 15 residues. Germline CDR1 and CDR2: SGHVS and FQNEAQ. In DNA form, the CDR3 reads TGTGCCAGCAGCTTAGCCTCTCAGTCTCAGGGTGAGCAGTTCTTC. Protein: CASSLASQSQGEQFF.

The CDR3 loop reads CASSFDGPNYGYTF. Written as DNA, the CDR3 is TGTGCCAGCAGCTTCGATGGGCCTAACTATGGCTACACCTTC. The chain is built from TRBV7-9 and TRBJ1-2; D is unresolved. The CDR3 covers 14 residues. Trimming left V 3 bases short and J 0 bases short, with 8 bases between. Germline CDR1 and CDR2: SEHNR and FQNEAQ (reference sequence).

This rearrangement joins TRBV24-1 to TRBJ2-1; 8 bases are shared with TRBD2. CDR3 length: 14 amino acids. V lost 4 bases, J lost 4 bases, and 2 bases stayed unmatched. CDR1 KGHDR and CDR2 SFDVKD come from the germline V gene. CDR3 amino acids: CATSEAGGYNEQFF. In nucleotides, the CDR3 is TGTGCCACCAGTGAGGCGGGAGGTTACAATGAGCAGTTCTTC.

Notes on this clone: Other DNA sequences in this sample translate to the same CDR3. The chain uses TRBV19 and TRBJ2-3; 8 bases align to TRBD1. Germline trimming cut 2 bases from V and 1 base from J; bases unmatched to any gene: 2. The CDR3 runs 15 residues. The germline V gene has CDR1 LNHDA and CDR2 SQIVND (reference sequence). The CDR3 DNA follows: TGTGCCAGTAGTATACCGGGACAGGGCACAGATACGCAGTATTTT. This codes for CASSIPGQGTDTQYF. The full variable domain, with the rest looked up from reference TRBV19 and TRBJ2-3, is DGGITQSPKYLFRKEGQNVTLSCEQNLNHDAMYWYRQDPGQGLRLIYYSQIVNDFQKGDIAEGYSVSREKKESFPLTVTSAQKNPTAFYLCASSIPGQGTDTQYFGPGTRLTVL.

Here the CDR3 reads CASSRRGFGNTIYF. As DNA, the CDR3 is TGTGCCAGCAGCCGCAGGGGTTTTGGAAACACCATATATTTT. This chain uses TRBV3-1 (or the pseudogene TRBV3-2) with TRBJ1-3; the D gene is possibly TRBD1 (6 bases). The CDR3 runs 14 residues. Germline CDR1 reads LGHDT; CDR2 reads YNNKEL (reference sequence). The V end was cut by 4 bases, the J end by 3 bases, with 10 bases between.

The rearrangement joins TRBV3-1 (or the pseudogene TRBV3-2) to TRBJ2-7, with a possible D match to TRBD1 (6 bases). The CDR3 loop spans 17 amino acids. Between the trimmed V and J ends, which lost 4 bases and 4 bases, there was a span of 23 bases. Looked up from germline, CDR1 is LGHDT and CDR2 is YNNKEL (reference sequence). In nucleotides, the CDR3 is TGTGCCAGCAGCCTCAAGGGGATTACAGGGCCGGCTTACGAGCAGTACTTC. It encodes CASSLKGITGPAYEQYF.

The chain recombines TRBV24-1 with TRBJ2-1, with a weak D call TRBD1 (6 bases). Germline V gives CDR1 KGHDR, CDR2 SFDVKD. This CDR3 comprises 14 residues. V was clipped by 4 bases and J by 6 bases, with 12 bases between them. CDR3 DNA: TGTGCCACCAGTGAGTCAACAGGGCCCAATGAGCAGTTCTTC. Amino acids: CATSESTGPNEQFF.

The chain recombines TRBV7-2 with TRBJ2-5; 8 bases line up with TRBD2. The CDR3 covers 16 residues. V lost 2 bases, J lost 5 bases, and 10 bases stayed unmatched. In germline, CDR1 is SGHTA, CDR2 FQGNSA. CDR3 in amino acids: CASSLSVSGSSETQYF. The CDR3, as DNA: TGTGCCAGCAGCTTATCGGTCAGCGGGAGTAGTGAGACCCAGTACTTC. Full variable domain (missing parts from reference TRBV7-2 and TRBJ2-5): GAGVSQSPSNKVTEKGKDVELRCDPISGHTALYWYRQSLGQGLEFLIYFQGNSAPDKSGLPSDRFSAERTGGSVSTLTIQRTQQEDSAVYLCASSLSVSGSSETQYFGPGTRLLVL.

This clone was picked up one time. The chain joins TRBV28 to TRBJ1-1, with D tentatively TRBD1 (5 bases). This CDR3 spans 10 amino acids. Trimming took 6 bases from V and 8 from J, leaving 7 bases between them. The germline CDR1 and CDR2 sequences are MDHEN and SYDVKM. CDR3 sequence reads: CASRDREAFF. CDR3 DNA: TGTGCCAGCAGAGACAGAGAAGCTTTCTTT.

Note on this clone: Other nucleotide sequences from this sample produce the same CDR3. V usage is TRBV5-4 and J usage is TRBJ2-3; D is perhaps TRBD2 (6 bases). Germline values: CDR1 SGHNT, CDR2 YYREEE (reference sequence). The CDR3 spans 15 residues. The germline V and J ends were trimmed by 0 bases and 0 bases, with 8 bases remaining between them. In nucleotides, the CDR3 is TGTGCCAGCAGCTTGGGAGGGACTAGCACAGATACGCAGTATTTT. Protein sequence: CASSLGGTSTDTQYF.

The CDR3 reads CASSQDIGGSGYTF. For the CDR3, the DNA is TGCGCCAGCAGCCAAGACATAGGGGGCAGCGGCTACACCTTC. V usage is TRBV4-3 and J usage is TRBJ1-2, with 7 bases fitting TRBD1. Germline V gives CDR1 LGHNA, CDR2 YSLEER. V lost 0 bases and J lost 8; bases outside the gene matches: 6. The CDR3 spans 14 residues.

Points on this clone: At one end the junction does not follow the germline gene, possibly because of a read error. The CDR3 DNA reads TGTGCCAGCACCCAAAGGGGCTCCCAGAATGAGCAGTTCTTC. It is translated as CASTQRGSQNEQFF. This chain joins TRBV3-1 (or the pseudogene TRBV3-2) and TRBJ2-1; a weak D match, TRBD1 (5 bases). There are 14 residues in the CDR3. Germline CDR1 and CDR2: LGHDT and YNNKEL (reference sequence).